A selection of T cell receptor beta chains follows, all from one sample in a study of cytomegalovirus exposure and HLA in healthy donors. Profiled with immunoSEQ multiplex PCR; TCRdb holds only in-frame clones, not every one. The sample holds 150,000 to 200,000 clones, about 77% seen once. Sequences were obtained from PBMCs. These receptor sequences come from a male donor in good health and CMV-seropositive. The CDR3 runs from the conserved cysteine through the conserved F or W. A D gene is named only where the DNA matches it firmly. Clone sizes are given selectively: once, few, many, or a class where the clone is expanded.

d_gene	v_gene	j_gene	abundance	len	CDR3aa	CDR3nt
.	TRBV11-2	TRBJ2-1	.	16	CASSLGWGGAYNEQFF	TGTGCCAGCAGCTTAGGGTGGGGGGGCGCCTACAATGAGCAGTTCTTC
TRBD1	TRBV6-1	TRBJ1-2	.	14	CASSTWTGENGYTF	TGTGCCAGCAGTACCTGGACAGGGGAGAACGGCTACACCTTC
TRBD2	TRBV6-4	TRBJ2-5	.	15	CASSEVAGGQETQYF	TGTGCCAGCAGTGAAGTGGCGGGGGGGCAAGAGACCCAGTACTTC
.	TRBV7-2	TRBJ1-5	.	19	CASSLGGVPTWYSNQPQHF	TGTGCCAGCAGCTTAGGGGGGGTTCCAACTTGGTATAGCAATCAGCCCCAGCATTTT
.	TRBV29-1	TRBJ2-7	.	15	CSVKRTCLTSYEQYF	TGCAGCGTGAAACGGACTTGCCTAACTTCCTATGAGCAGTACTTC
.	TRBV5-6	TRBJ1-5	.	13	CASSLSPDQPQHF	TGTGCCAGCAGCTTGAGTCCAGATCAGCCCCAGCATTTT
.	TRBV9	TRBJ1-2	once	14	CASSVGLGDYGYTF	TGTGCCAGCAGCGTAGGGCTCGGGGATTATGGCTACACCTTC
.	TRBV7-2	TRBJ2-5	.	15	CASSLGTVTQETQYF	TGTGCCAGCAGCTTAGGGACAGTGACTCAGGAGACCCAGTACTTC
TRBD2	TRBV19	TRBJ2-5	.	15	CASKSSGANQETQYF	TGTGCCAGTAAAAGTAGCGGGGCGAACCAAGAGACCCAGTACTTC
.	TRBV11-3	TRBJ1-3	.	15	CASSFRGPTGNTIYF	TGTGCCAGCAGCTTCAGGGGACCAACTGGAAACACCATATATTTT
.	TRBV4-1	TRBJ2-5	few	14	CASSQELEGGAQYF	TGCGCCAGCAGCCAAGAGTTGGAGGGCGGGGCGCAGTACTTC
.	TRBV4-1	TRBJ1-2	.	15	CASSQDRGSNYGYTF	TGCGCCAGCAGCCAAGATCGAGGCAGCAACTATGGCTACACCTTC
.	TRBV21-1	TRBJ2-7	few	15	CASSGNGGGRYKQYF	TGTGCCAGCAGCGGAAATGGGGGGGGGCGGTATAAGCAGTACTTC
TRBD1	TRBV7-8	TRBJ1-4	.	14	CASSFGTGAEKLFF	TGTGCCAGCAGCTTCGGGACAGGGGCTGAAAAACTGTTTTTT
.	TRBV4-3	TRBJ2-3	.	17	CASSQDRGFVGTDTQYF	TGCGCCAGCAGCCAAGATCGGGGGTTTGTTGGCACAGATACGCAGTATTTT
TRBD1	TRBV25-1	TRBJ1-5	.	14	CASSEWQGDQPQHF	TGTGCCAGCAGTGAATGGCAGGGGGATCAGCCCCAGCATTTT
.	TRBV7-2	TRBJ2-7	.	15	CASSGSGDTYYEQYF	TGTGCCAGCAGCGGAAGTGGGGACACATACTACGAGCAGTACTTC